This T cell receptor beta chain is drawn from a study of T cells after yellow fever vaccination. TCRdb reprocessed the 5' RACE reads with MiXCR, giving one entry per CDR3 protein. Counted here are approximately 330,000 distinct CDR3 sequences, roughly 3.9% occurring once; the ten biggest clones make up around 25%. The CDR3 has 14 residues. Germline CDR1 SGHTA, CDR2 FQGNSA. Trimming shortened V by 1 base and J by 7 bases, and 11 bases separated the two germline ends. V usage is TRBV7-2 and J usage is TRBJ2-1, with D uncertain. The clonotype was recovered from a man aged 18 to 29 who received the YFV17D yellow fever vaccine. Specimen: PBMCs, collected 5 days after the yellow fever booster vaccination. The CDR3 DNA sequence: TGTGCCAGCAGCTTAGGCAACAGTGTAAATGAGCAGTTCTTC. Translated: CASSLGNSVNEQFF. The complete variable domain, with remaining parts taken from reference TRBV7-2 and TRBJ2-1, reads GAGVSQSPSNKVTEKGKDVELRCDPISGHTALYWYRQSLGQGLEFLIYFQGNSAPDKSGLPSDRFSAERTGGSVSTLTIQRTQQEDSAVYLCASSLGNSVNEQFFGPGTRLTVL.